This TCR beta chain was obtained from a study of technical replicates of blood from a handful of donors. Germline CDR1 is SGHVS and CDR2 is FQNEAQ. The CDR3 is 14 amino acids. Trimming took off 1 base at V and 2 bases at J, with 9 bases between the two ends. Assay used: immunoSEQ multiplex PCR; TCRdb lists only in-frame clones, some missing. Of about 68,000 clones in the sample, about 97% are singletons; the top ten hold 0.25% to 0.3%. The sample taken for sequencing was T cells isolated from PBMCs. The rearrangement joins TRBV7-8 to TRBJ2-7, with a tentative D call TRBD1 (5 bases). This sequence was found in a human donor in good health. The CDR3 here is CASSLDRFTYEQYF. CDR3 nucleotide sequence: TGTGCCAGCAGCTTAGACAGGTTTACCTACGAGCAGTACTTC.